This entry concerns a single T cell receptor beta chain. The antigen remains unidentified. This specimen comes from a study of tumor-infiltrating lymphocytes in localized non-small cell lung cancer. At the level of the study: The cohort mixed smokers and never-smokers, several histologies, and some post-neoadjuvant-chemotherapy samples. Overall study findings and caveats: Different pieces of the same tissue went to different assays, confounding technical variation with intratumor heterogeneity.

TCRdb keeps only in-frame clones here, not all; method: immunoSEQ multiplex PCR. This table holds 12,000 to 15,000 clones, approximately 71% found once. This CDR3 has 15 residues. V lost 4 bases, J lost 9 bases, and 22 bases lay in between. CDR1 is SGHTS, CDR2 YDEGEE, per germline. The receptor's source is a human donor with non-small cell lung cancer. The chain employs TRBV5-8 and TRBJ2-5, with D possibly TRBD1 on 5 matching bases. The specimen was uninvolved lung tissue not adjacent to the tumor. The DNA of the CDR3 is TGTGCCAGCAGCCGGACAAGCCCTATCGGTTCGGCCCAGTACTTC. Its protein is CASSRTSPIGSAQYF.